The text below deals with one T cell receptor (beta chain). V lost 5 bases and J lost 2, with 13 bases in between. The CDR3 has 16 residues. CDR1 is MNHEY, CDR2 SMNVEV, per germline (reference sequence). The sample is drawn from a study of response to subunit inactivated influenza vaccine. TCRdb recomputed calls from the RT-PCR reads with MiXCR, one row per CDR3 protein. The sample yields hundreds of thousands of distinct CDR3 sequences, approximately 14% seen once. This specimen consisted of PBMCs from blood, obtained roughly 13 days after vaccination. This receptor was identified in a man over 45 who received an inactivated influenza vaccine. The V and J genes are TRBV27 and TRBJ2-6; D gene ambiguous. CDR3 protein: CASSPTSRPGANVLTF. CDR3 bases: TGTGCCAGCAGTCCAACCTCCCGGCCTGGGGCCAACGTCCTGACTTTC.